The 21 T cell receptor beta chains reported below all come from one sample, sequenced in a study of cytomegalovirus exposure and HLA in healthy donors. PCR employed 60 Vbeta and 13 Jbeta primers. Some clones are missing from TCRdb's copy, which holds only in-frame ones; the method was immunoSEQ multiplex PCR. The sample holds about 120,000 clones, about 80% seen once. The sequenced sample was PBMCs. The receptors were sampled from a female donor in good health and CMV-seronegative.

The V and J genes are TRBV10-3 and TRBJ1-3; 9 nucleotides match TRBD1. The CDR3 covers 13 residues. The J segment lost 4 bases and the V segment lost 6 bases, leaving 1 base of the junction unmatched. The germline V gene has CDR1 ENHRY and CDR2 SYGVKD. In DNA form, the CDR3 reads TGTGCCATCAGGGGACAGGGAGGAAACACCATATATTTT. Translation gives CAIRGQGGNTIYF.

This chain joins TRBV27 and TRBJ2-7, with a tentative D call TRBD1 (5 bases). The CDR3 consists of 17 residues. V was cut by 5 bases and J by 5 bases, with 25 bases left in between. Germline-derived CDR1 and CDR2 are MNHEY and SMNVEV (reference sequence). CDR3 protein: CASSPKGPGLLRHEQYF. In nucleotides, the CDR3 is TGTGCCAGCAGTCCCAAAGGCCCAGGGCTCCTTCGGCACGAGCAGTACTTC.

The chain combines TRBV6-5 with TRBJ1-1; tentative D call: TRBD1 (5 bases). Per the germline V gene, CDR1 is MNHEY and CDR2 is SVGAGI. The CDR3 is 13 amino acids. The V end was cut by 5 bases, the J end by 3 bases, with 10 bases between. As DNA, the CDR3 is TGTGCCAGCAGTGAAACGGGGGACACTGAAGCTTTCTTT. It is translated as CASSETGDTEAFF.

V and J are TRBV6-5 and TRBJ2-7; D possibly corresponds to TRBD1 (6 bases). The CDR3 spans 14 residues. The ends were cut back, 6 bases at V and 3 bases at J, with 15 bases in the middle. The V gene's germline CDR1 is MNHEY and CDR2 SVGAGI. CDR3 DNA: TGTGCCAGCAGCAAAGAGAGAGGGGGCTACGAGCAGTACTTC. It codes for CASSKERGGYEQYF.

This clone occurred a few times. In nucleotides, the CDR3 is TGTGCCGGTAAAGAGGAGGGGTACGAGCAGTACTTC. It yields the protein CAGKEEGYEQYF. This chain joins TRBV2 and TRBJ2-7; tentative D call: TRBD2 (6 bases). CDR1 is SNHLY, CDR2 FYNNEI, per germline. Trimming took 11 bases from V and 4 from J, leaving 15 bases between them. CDR3 length equals 12 residues. Full variable domain (rest looked up from reference TRBV2 and TRBJ2-7): EPEVTQTPSHQVTQMGQEVILRCVPISNHLYFYWYRQILGQKVEFLVSFYNNEISEKSEIFDDQFSVERPDGSNFTLKIRSTKLEDSAMYFCAGKEEGYEQYFGPGTRLTVT.

The CDR3 sequence: CASSWGEAFEAFF. CDR3 bases: TGCGCCAGCAGTTGGGGGGAGGCCTTTGAAGCTTTCTTT. J is TRBJ1-1 and V is TRBV4-1; D possibly corresponds to TRBD1 (5 bases). V lost 6 bases and J 7 bases, leaving 15 bases between the germline ends. Germline V lookup: CDR1 MGHRA, CDR2 YSYEKL. The CDR3 loop spans 13 amino acids.

By sample fraction, this clone is medium-sized (0.01 to 0.1%). The genes are TRBV6-4 and TRBJ2-3, with 11 nucleotides matching TRBD2. The V segment lost 0 bases and the J segment 2 bases; nucleotides outside the gene matches: 1. This CDR3 contains 16 residues. Per germline, CDR1 MRHNA and CDR2 SNTAGT. CDR3 amino acids: CASSDSSGGATDTQYF. DNA of the CDR3: TGTGCCAGCAGTGACTCTAGCGGGGGGGCCACAGATACGCAGTATTTT.

The chain combines TRBV7-8 with TRBJ1-4, with 7 bases that match TRBD1. Trimming took 4 bases from V and 3 from J; bases not matched to a gene: 5. Per germline, CDR1 SGHVS and CDR2 FQNEAQ. This CDR3 spans 15 amino acids. The chain's CDR3 is CASSSRQGSNEKLFF. The CDR3 coding sequence is TGTGCCAGCAGCTCGAGACAGGGTTCTAATGAAAAACTGTTTTTT. Full variable domain (outside the CDR3, taken from reference TRBV7-8 and TRBJ1-4): GAGVSQSPRYKVAKRGQDVALRCDPISGHVSLFWYQQALGQGPEFLTYFQNEAQLDKSGLPSDRFFAERPEGSVSTLKIQRTQQEDSAVYLCASSSRQGSNEKLFFGSGTQLSVL.

V gene TRBV29-1 combines with J gene TRBJ2-1; 7 bases agree with TRBD1. CDR1 and CDR2 (germline): SQVTM, ANQGSEA. This CDR3 spans 15 amino acids. V gave up 5 bases and J gave up 9 bases; unmatched junction bases: 16. CDR3 coding DNA: TGCAGCGTTTTAGAGGGCCGGGACAGTTATGGTGAGCAGTTCTTC. Its translation is CSVLEGRDSYGEQFF.

There are a few counts of this clone. The chain couples TRBV27 to TRBJ1-6; weak D call: TRBD1 (6 bases). Germline lookup yields CDR1 MNHEY and CDR2 SMNVEV (reference sequence). The V and J ends lost 8 bases and 9 bases respectively, with 17 bases between them. The length of the CDR3 is 14 residues. The CDR3 loop reads CASGLTGIGSPLHF. CDR3 DNA sequence: TGTGCCAGCGGCCTTACAGGGATCGGTTCACCCCTCCACTTT.

In its sample, this clone was seen a few times. The J gene is TRBJ1-2, the V gene TRBV5-1, with TRBD1 as a possible D gene (5 bases). V was pared by 1 base and J by 4 bases, with 14 bases between. CDR1 and CDR2 from the germline V gene are SGHRS and YFSETQ. This CDR3 is built from 15 residues. CDR3 loop: CASSLSRVGSYGYTF. Here the CDR3 DNA reads TGCGCCAGCAGCTTGAGCAGGGTCGGTAGCTATGGCTACACCTTC. Together with reference TRBV5-1 and TRBJ1-2, the CDR3 gives the full variable domain: KAGVTQTPRYLIKTRGQQVTLSCSPISGHRSVSWYQQTPGQGLQFLFEYFSETQRNKGNFPGRFSGRQFSNSRSEMNVSTLELGDSALYLCASSLSRVGSYGYTFGSGTRLTVV.

The J gene is TRBJ1-2, the V gene TRBV6-5; D is unclear. V lost 0 bases, J lost 7 bases, and 9 bases lay in between. Germline CDR1 reads MNHEY; CDR2 reads SVGAGI. This CDR3 comprises 13 residues. CDR3 protein: CASSYSPGSGYTF. The CDR3 DNA sequence: TGTGCCAGCAGTTACTCTCCGGGGTCTGGCTACACCTTC.

Concerning this clone: Other nucleotide sequences in the sample specify the same CDR3. For the CDR3, the DNA is TGTGCCAGCAGCTTTTTTGGGGGGACCCCAGATACGCAGTATTTT. Its translation is CASSFFGGTPDTQYF. The chain recombines TRBV5-4 with TRBJ2-3, with D possibly matching TRBD2 (6 bases). Trimming took off 2 bases at V and 4 bases at J, with 14 bases between the two ends. Germline values: CDR1 SGHNT, CDR2 YYREEE (reference sequence). The CDR3 loop spans 15 amino acids.

The chain is built from TRBV29-1 and TRBJ2-3; 8 bases match TRBD2. From germline, CDR1 is SQVTM and CDR2 ANQGSEA. Unmatched junction bases numbered 10, after V lost 1 base and J lost 4 bases. The CDR3 has 16 residues. This chain's CDR3 is CSVEGGWGGGSDTQYF. CDR3 nucleotide sequence: TGCAGCGTTGAAGGGGGCTGGGGCGGGGGGTCAGATACGCAGTATTTT.

V is TRBV6-1 and J is TRBJ2-5, with 10 positions matching TRBD2. Germline V lookup: CDR1 MNHNS, CDR2 SASEGT. The CDR3 length is 18 residues. With V trimmed by 3 bases and J by 2 bases, 12 bases remained unmatched. The CDR3 bases are TGTGCCAGCAGTGAGCGGGTTAGCGGGGGGCCCAATCAAGAGACCCAGTACTTC. It yields the protein CASSERVSGGPNQETQYF.

The chain has TRBV7-9 and TRBJ2-3, with TRBD2 matching over 7 bases. Germline V gives CDR1 SEHNR, CDR2 FQNEAQ (reference sequence). This CDR3 region has 16 residues. J was trimmed by 3 bases and V by 5 bases; bases with no gene match: 11. In nucleotides, the CDR3 is TGTGCCAGCAGCCTTAAAGGGGCGGGGGAGACAGATACGCAGTATTTT. Translated: CASSLKGAGETDTQYF.

This clone was found a few times. The chain joins TRBV2 to TRBJ1-2; the D gene is possibly TRBD1 (5 bases). CDR1 SNHLY and CDR2 FYNNEI come from the germline V gene. Trimming stripped 5 bases from V and 5 bases from J, with 9 bases between. The CDR3 runs 12 residues. This CDR3 is CASSQTDYGYTF. The CDR3, as DNA: TGTGCCAGCAGTCAGACAGATTATGGCTACACCTTC.

This chain links TRBV9 with TRBJ2-3, with 10 bases aligning to TRBD2. Germline V gives CDR1 SGDLS, CDR2 YYNGEE. Losses at the gene ends were 3 bases for V and 2 bases for J; bases not matched to a gene: 12. The CDR3 consists of 18 residues. In nucleotides, the CDR3 is TGTGCCAGCAGCGGCTCCTTCTTCACTAGCGGGAACACAGATACGCAGTATTTT. It codes for CASSGSFFTSGNTDTQYF.

This rearrangement joins TRBV6-5 to TRBJ1-3; D uncertain. The CDR3 totals 11 residues. Deletions cut 6 bases from V and 4 bases from J, with 4 bases between. The germline V gene encodes CDR1 MNHEY and CDR2 SVGAGI. The DNA of the CDR3 is TGTGCCAGCAGACAGGGAAACACCATATATTTT. Protein sequence: CASRQGNTIYF.

The chain recombines TRBV19 with TRBJ1-2; D may be TRBD1 (6 bases). The CDR3 covers 12 residues. Germline assignment: CDR1 LNHDA and CDR2 SQIVND (reference sequence). The V and J ends lost 5 bases and 4 bases respectively, with 8 bases between them. CDR3 residues: CASSRTVYGYTF. The CDR3 DNA follows: TGTGCCAGTAGTCGGACAGTCTATGGCTACACCTTC.

The chain joins TRBV20-1 to TRBJ1-1, with D unclear. Per the germline V gene, CDR1 is DFQATT and CDR2 is SNEGSKA (reference sequence). This CDR3 contains 11 residues. V dropped 3 bases and J dropped 6 bases, with 8 bases sitting between them. The chain's CDR3 is CSASLFAEAFF. CDR3 sequence (DNA): TGCAGTGCTAGTTTGTTCGCTGAAGCTTTCTTT.